These 20 T cell receptor beta chains were all obtained from the same sample, sequenced in a study of shared clonotypes between healthy human individuals. TCRdb's table, derived via immunoSEQ multiplex PCR, lists solely in-frame clones and lacks some. The table records a few million clones, under 97% of them present only once. Source material: naive CD4+ T cells sorted from blood. Noted subset: CD45RA+ positively selected. The receptors come from a man younger than 30 in good health.

The chain employs TRBV7-2 and TRBJ2-2, with D maybe TRBD1 (5 bases). The CDR3 has 13 amino acids. In germline, CDR1 is SGHTA, CDR2 FQGNSA. The V gene lost 8 bases and the J gene lost 6 bases, with 13 bases spanning the gap. In DNA form, the CDR3 reads TGTGCCAGCCTTCGGACAATCCCCGGGGAGCTGTTTTTT. Amino acids: CASLRTIPGELFF.

V and J are TRBV11-3 and TRBJ2-1; 8 positions match TRBD1. The CDR3 is 18 residues long. Germline assignment: CDR1 SGHNT and CDR2 YENEEA. Losses at the gene ends were 5 bases for V and 6 bases for J; bases not matched to a gene: 18. CDR3 bases: TGTGCCAGCAGCCACCAGGGGGTGTTGGACAGGGATGGCAATGAGCAGTTCTTC. It specifies CASSHQGVLDRDGNEQFF.

With regard to this clone: Other DNA sequences in the sample encode the same CDR3. The V gene is TRBV4-1, the J gene TRBJ2-7, with unresolved D. V lost 1 base and J lost 4, with 5 bases in between. This CDR3 is built from 12 residues. Germline V gene data show CDR1 as MGHRA and CDR2 as YSYEKL. CDR3 protein: CASSQVGYEQYF. CDR3 bases: TGCGCCAGCAGCCAAGTTGGGTACGAGCAGTACTTC.

For this clone: Other DNA sequences in the same sample also yield this CDR3. The J gene is TRBJ2-3, the V gene TRBV5-1, with 9 bases lining up with TRBD1. The CDR3 is 15 residues long. Trimming cost V 0 bases and J 4 bases; bases outside gene matches: 3. Germline CDR1 is SGHRS and CDR2 is YFSETQ. The CDR3 nucleotides are TGCGCCAGCAGCTTGGAAGGGACAGGGTCAGATACGCAGTATTTT. This sequence encodes CASSLEGTGSDTQYF.

The chain couples TRBV10-2 to TRBJ1-2, with D perhaps TRBD1 (6 bases). Germline CDR1 reads WSHSY; CDR2 reads SAAADI. V was cut by 4 bases and J by 6 bases, with 21 bases left in between. This CDR3 is 16 amino acids long. The CDR3 here is CASSAQGLGNRNGYTF. CDR3 nucleotides: TGCGCCAGCAGTGCTCAGGGGTTAGGCAACCGGAATGGCTACACCTTC.

The CDR3 reads CASSLGRQETQYF. CDR3 nucleotide sequence: TGTGCCAGCAGCTTAGGCAGGCAAGAGACCCAGTACTTC. The chain couples TRBV7-9 to TRBJ2-5, with D uncertain. Between the trimmed V and J ends, which lost 1 base and 2 bases, there was a span of 5 bases. This CDR3 is built from 13 residues. Germline V gene lookup returns CDR1 SEHNR and CDR2 FQNEAQ (reference sequence).

V usage is TRBV6-4 and J usage is TRBJ2-1; TRBD1 agrees at 7 bases. This CDR3 comprises 15 residues. Germline V gene lookup returns CDR1 MRHNA and CDR2 SNTAGT. Trimming took 2 bases from V and 7 from J; bases not matched to a gene: 8. The CDR3 sequence is CASSDRGRSMNEQFF. The CDR3, as DNA: TGTGCCAGCAGTGACAGGGGGCGTTCAATGAATGAGCAGTTCTTC.

Worth noting for this clone: Other DNA variants within this sample encode the same CDR3. J is TRBJ2-5 and V is TRBV5-1; 8 bases agree with TRBD1. Germline V gives CDR1 SGHRS, CDR2 YFSETQ. With V trimmed by 1 base and J by 2 bases, 4 bases remained unmatched. There are 15 residues in the CDR3. DNA for the CDR3: TGCGCCAGCAGCTTGCGTACAGGGGGACAAGAGACCCAGTACTTC. This gives the protein CASSLRTGGQETQYF.

V usage is TRBV6-1 and J usage is TRBJ1-5; D uncertain. The germline V gene has CDR1 MNHNS and CDR2 SASEGT. The CDR3 sequence is 14 residues long. V lost 7 bases and J 0 bases, leaving 10 bases between the germline ends. The CDR3 coding sequence is TGTGCCAGCATGAGACTGATTAGCAATCAGCCCCAGCATTTT. Translating it yields CASMRLISNQPQHF.

The rearrangement links TRBV12-5 to TRBJ2-1; 7 nucleotides agree with TRBD2. The CDR3 consists of 14 residues. With 3 bases clipped from V and 9 bases from J, the junction kept 8 bases outside the gene matches. Germline V lookup: CDR1 LGHNT, CDR2 FRNRAP. CDR3 DNA sequence: TGTGCTAGTGGTTTAGCGGGAACCGCGGGTGAGCAGTTCTTC. Translation gives CASGLAGTAGEQFF.

On this clone itself: Other DNA sequences of this sample code for an identical CDR3. The chain employs TRBV4-1 and TRBJ2-5; 13 bases map to TRBD2. The CDR3 has 17 residues. Germline CDR1 reads MGHRA; CDR2 reads YSYEKL. V shed 1 base, J shed 2 bases, and the junction held 4 bases outside the gene matches. The CDR3 protein is CASSQGTSGGIQETQYF. The CDR3 DNA sequence: TGCGCCAGCAGCCAAGGGACTAGCGGGGGAATACAAGAGACCCAGTACTTC.

The CDR3 DNA sequence: TGTGCCAGCTCCCCGAATGCAGCGCGGGACCGACAAAGGGAGCAGTACTTC. It codes for CASSPNAARDRQREQYF. This chain uses TRBV18 with TRBJ2-7; the D gene is possibly TRBD2 (6 bases). CDR3 length equals 17 residues. Trimming cost V 6 bases and J 7 bases, with 28 bases left between them. Germline V gives CDR1 KGHSH, CDR2 LQKENI.

Regarding this clone: Other DNA sequences within the sample encode an identical CDR3. V is TRBV11-3 and J is TRBJ2-7, with 12 positions matching TRBD2. CDR1 is SGHNT, CDR2 YENEEA, per germline. V lost 5 bases to trimming and J lost 4 bases; unmatched junction nucleotides: 3. The CDR3 sequence is 14 residues long. The CDR3 region is CASSPTSGSYEQYF. The CDR3 DNA reads TGTGCCAGCAGCCCGACTAGCGGGAGTTACGAGCAGTACTTC.

The V call is TRBV7-6, the J call TRBJ2-5, with TRBD2 matching over 8 bases. In germline, CDR1 is SGHVS, CDR2 FNYEAQ. Trimming at V came to 5 bases and at J to 2 bases, leaving 7 bases not matched to a gene. The CDR3 has 15 amino acids. The CDR3 DNA reads TGTGCCAGCAGCCTCCCCGGGGGGGGACAAGAGACCCAGTACTTC. The encoded protein is CASSLPGGGQETQYF.

The rearrangement joins TRBV6-4 to TRBJ1-2; possible D gene TRBD1, 6 bases. CDR3 length: 16 amino acids. Germline CDR1 MRHNA, CDR2 SNTAGT. The ends were cut back, 2 bases at V and 5 bases at J, with 18 bases in the middle. The CDR3 loop is CASSDLPGALPYGYTF. CDR3 DNA sequence: TGTGCCAGCAGTGACCTACCAGGGGCGCTTCCTTATGGCTACACCTTC.

This chain connects TRBV4-3 to TRBJ2-1; D ambiguous. CDR1 and CDR2 from the germline V gene are LGHNA and YSLEER. V shed 2 bases and J shed 0 bases, with 11 bases lying between them. CDR3 size: 16 residues. CDR3 DNA sequence: TGCGCCAGCAGCCAACGGTGGGATAGCTCCTACAATGAGCAGTTCTTC. Translation: CASSQRWDSSYNEQFF.

In this sample, this clone turned up once. V usage is TRBV30 and J usage is TRBJ1-4, with a possible D match to TRBD1 (5 bases). The germline V and J ends were trimmed by 0 bases and 5 bases, with 13 bases remaining between them. CDR3 length: 15 amino acids. Germline V gene sequence: CDR1 GTSNPN, CDR2 SVGIG (reference sequence). Here the CDR3 DNA reads TGTGCCTGGAGTGTGGGGGGGATATTGAATGAAAAACTGTTTTTT. Its protein product is CAWSVGGILNEKLFF.

V and J are TRBV2 and TRBJ2-7; no clear D. The ends were cut back, 5 bases at V and 0 bases at J, with 8 bases in the middle. CDR1 and CDR2 from the germline V gene are SNHLY and FYNNEI. This CDR3 contains 13 residues. The DNA of the CDR3 is TGTGCCAGCAGTATGGGCCTCTCCTACGAGCAGTACTTC. Protein sequence: CASSMGLSYEQYF.

This chain's CDR3 is CASSPPRGGENNEQFF. CDR3 in DNA: TGTGCCAGCTCACCCCCCCGGGGAGGAGAGAACAATGAGCAGTTCTTC. The chain couples TRBV18 to TRBJ2-1; perhaps TRBD2 as D (6 bases). CDR3 size: 16 residues. Germline CDR1 reads KGHSH; CDR2 reads LQKENI. V dropped 3 bases and J dropped 5 bases, with 17 bases sitting between them.

This chain connects TRBV15 to TRBJ1-1; D gene ambiguous. V was clipped by 1 base and J by 3 bases, with 6 bases between them. The CDR3 loop spans 13 amino acids. In germline, CDR1 is LNHNV, CDR2 YYDKDF (reference sequence). For the CDR3, the DNA is TGTGCCACCAGCAGAGTGGGTTACACTGAAGCTTTCTTT. Its protein product is CATSRVGYTEAFF. Drawing the rest from reference TRBV15 and TRBJ1-1, the complete variable domain is DAMVIQNPRYQVTQFGKPVTLSCSQTLNHNVMYWYQQKSSQAPKLLFHYYDKDFNNEADTPDNFQSRRPNTSFCFLDIRSPGLGDTAMYLCATSRVGYTEAFFGQGTRLTVV.